The entry below describes one T cell receptor (beta chain). As yet, its antigen is unknown. The data stem from a study of a mutant IDH1 vaccine in newly diagnosed glioma. Study in general: Initiation of the vaccine course occurred 4-6 weeks after radiotherapy alone, or alongside temozolomide cycles.

Time point specified: week 11, during vaccination. Alongside topical imiquimod, each dose of vaccine comprised 300 ug of mutant IDH1 20-mer peptide. Measured with immunoSEQ multiplex PCR; TCRdb has only the in-frame clones, and not every one. This repertoire shows around 62,000 clones, approximately 90% found once; its top ten account for 1.9%. The germline V gene encodes CDR1 SGDLS and CDR2 YYNGEE. V lost 4 bases and J 2 bases, leaving 12 bases between the germline ends. The CDR3 is made up of 14 amino acids. The receptor was derived from a middle-aged man with glioma. The V call is TRBV9, the J call TRBJ1-1, with D hard to call. Here the sequenced sample was PBMCs, taken from a glioma patient whose treatment included an IDH1 peptide vaccine. CDR3 DNA sequence: TGTGCCAGCAGCCCTCGGACGGGTAACACTGAAGCTTTCTTT. Protein: CASSPRTGNTEAFF.